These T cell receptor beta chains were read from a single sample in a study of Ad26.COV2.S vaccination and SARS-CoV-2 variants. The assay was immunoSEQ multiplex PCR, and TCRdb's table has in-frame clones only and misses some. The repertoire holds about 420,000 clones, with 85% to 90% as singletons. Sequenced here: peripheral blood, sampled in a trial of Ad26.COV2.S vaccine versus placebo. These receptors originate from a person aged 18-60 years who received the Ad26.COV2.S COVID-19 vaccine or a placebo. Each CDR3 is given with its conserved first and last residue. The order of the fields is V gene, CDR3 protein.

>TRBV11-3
CASSPGTGDYWEQYF
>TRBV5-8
CASSRLALAGDNEQFF
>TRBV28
CASSPPGLQGEAFF
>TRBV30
CAWGSLAKNIQYF
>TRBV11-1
CASSPGQGHTEAFF
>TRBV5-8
CASSYDLGVQPQHF
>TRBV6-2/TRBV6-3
CASSYDRGTGMYEQYF
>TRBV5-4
CASSLVSGQGPFYEQYF
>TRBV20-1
CSARPVETQYF
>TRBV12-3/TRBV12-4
CASSSTDTQYF
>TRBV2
CASSGTSGGTSYNEQFF
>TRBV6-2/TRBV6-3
CASSIPGLAGGPTGELFF
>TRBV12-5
CASGLVLGTYTGELFF